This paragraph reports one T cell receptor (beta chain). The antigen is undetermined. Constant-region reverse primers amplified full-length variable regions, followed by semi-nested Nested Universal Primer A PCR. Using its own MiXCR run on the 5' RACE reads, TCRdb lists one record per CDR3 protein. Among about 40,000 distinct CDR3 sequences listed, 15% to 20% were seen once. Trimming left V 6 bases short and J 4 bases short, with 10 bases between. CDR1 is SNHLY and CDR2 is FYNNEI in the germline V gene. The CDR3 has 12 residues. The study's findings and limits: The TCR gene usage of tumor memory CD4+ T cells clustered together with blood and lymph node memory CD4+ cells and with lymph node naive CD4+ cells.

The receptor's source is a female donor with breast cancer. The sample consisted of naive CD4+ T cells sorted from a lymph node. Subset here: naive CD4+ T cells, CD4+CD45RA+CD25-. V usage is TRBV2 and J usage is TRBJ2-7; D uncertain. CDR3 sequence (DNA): TGTGCCAGCAGCGCGGAAAGATACGAGCAGTACTTC. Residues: CASSAERYEQYF.